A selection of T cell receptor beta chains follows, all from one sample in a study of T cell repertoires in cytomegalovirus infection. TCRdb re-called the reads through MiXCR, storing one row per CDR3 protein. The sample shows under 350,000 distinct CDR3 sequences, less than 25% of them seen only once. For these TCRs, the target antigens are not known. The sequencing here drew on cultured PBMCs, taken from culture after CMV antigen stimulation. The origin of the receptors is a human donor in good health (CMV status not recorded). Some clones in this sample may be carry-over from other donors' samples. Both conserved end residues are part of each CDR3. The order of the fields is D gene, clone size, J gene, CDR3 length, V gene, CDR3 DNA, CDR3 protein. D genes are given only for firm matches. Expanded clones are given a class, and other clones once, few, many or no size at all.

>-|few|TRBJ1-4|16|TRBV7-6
TGTGCCAGCAGGACTACAGGGTTAGATCCGGGGGAAAAACTGTTTTTT
CASRTTGLDPGEKLFF
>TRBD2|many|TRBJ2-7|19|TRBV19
TGTGCCAGTACCACGTCCCCCTTTGATCCAGCGGGAGTCTCCTACGAGCAGTACTTC
CASTTSPFDPAGVSYEQYF
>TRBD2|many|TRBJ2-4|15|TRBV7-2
TGTGCCAGCAGCCCGGGGGGGGAGGCCAAAAACATTCAGTACTTC
CASSPGGEAKNIQYF
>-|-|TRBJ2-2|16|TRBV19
TGTGCCAGTAGTAGATACGGACTAACCCACACCGGGGAGCTGTTTTTT
CASSRYGLTHTGELFF
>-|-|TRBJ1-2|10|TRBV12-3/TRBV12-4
TGTGCCAGCGGAAGCTATGGCTACACCTTC
CASGSYGYTF
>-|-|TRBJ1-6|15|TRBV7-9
TGTGCCAGCAGCTTTTTTTCAGGGGTAACTTCACCCCTCCACTTT
CASSFFSGVTSPLHF
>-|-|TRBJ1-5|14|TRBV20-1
TGCAGTGCTGGCGGGCAGGGAGTGAATCAGCCCCAGCATTTT
CSAGGQGVNQPQHF
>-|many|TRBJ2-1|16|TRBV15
TGTGCCACCAGCAGAGCCCAGCAGGGAGGCTACAATGAGCAGTTCTTC
CATSRAQQGGYNEQFF
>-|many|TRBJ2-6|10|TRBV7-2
TGTGCCAGCAGCTCCCACGTCCTGACTTTC
CASSSHVLTF
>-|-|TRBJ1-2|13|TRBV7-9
TGTGCCAGCAGCGAACAAACTAACTATGGCTACACCTTC
CASSEQTNYGYTF
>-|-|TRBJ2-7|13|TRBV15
TGTGCCACCAGCAAACAGGGCAGGAACGAGCAGTACTTC
CATSKQGRNEQYF
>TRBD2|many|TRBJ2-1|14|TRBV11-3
TGTGCCAGCAGCGTGTTAGCGGGCGGGGATGAGCAGTTCTTC
CASSVLAGGDEQFF
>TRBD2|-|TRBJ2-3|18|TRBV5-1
TGCGCCAGCAGCTTGGGGGTGACTAGCGGGACAAGCACAGATACGCAGTATTTT
CASSLGVTSGTSTDTQYF
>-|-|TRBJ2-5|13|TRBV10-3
TGTGCCATCAACAAAAGGGCCCAAGAGACCCAGTACTTC
CAINKRAQETQYF
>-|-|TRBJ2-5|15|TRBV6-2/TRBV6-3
TGTGCCAGCAGGGGGGGACTGGCCGGATCAGAGACCCAGTACTTC
CASRGGLAGSETQYF
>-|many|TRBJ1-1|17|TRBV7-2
TGTGCCAGCAGCTTACCTCGGGAGGGGGGCGCACGGACTGAAGCTTTCTTT
CASSLPREGGARTEAFF
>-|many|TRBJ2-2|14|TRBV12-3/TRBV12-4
TGTGCCACCCCTAGATTGGGGAACACCGGGGAGCTGTTTTTT
CATPRLGNTGELFF
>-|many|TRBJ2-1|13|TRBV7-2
TGTGCCAGCAGCCCGAGGGGGGGCAGGGAGCAGTTCTTC
CASSPRGGREQFF
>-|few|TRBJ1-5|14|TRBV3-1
TGTGCCAGCAGCGAAGAGGGGGGCGACCAGCCCCAGCATTTT
CASSEEGGDQPQHF
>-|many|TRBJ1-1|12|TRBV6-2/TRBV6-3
TGTGCCAGCAGGAGATTGAACACTGAAGCTTTCTTT
CASRRLNTEAFF
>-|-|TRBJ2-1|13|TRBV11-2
TGTGCCAGCAGCTTAGGGCGGGGCAATGAGCAGTTCTTC
CASSLGRGNEQFF
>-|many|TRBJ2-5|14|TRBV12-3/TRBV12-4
TGTGCCAGCAGCGACCCGGTCGAGGGAGAGACCCAGTACTTC
CASSDPVEGETQYF
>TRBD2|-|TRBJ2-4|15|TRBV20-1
TGCAGTGCAACCCGACTAGCGGGAGTCCAAAACATTCAGTACTTC
CSATRLAGVQNIQYF
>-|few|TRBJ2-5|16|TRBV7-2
TGTGCCAGCAGCTCAACTATGGCATTCCCCCAAGAGACCCAGTACTTC
CASSSTMAFPQETQYF
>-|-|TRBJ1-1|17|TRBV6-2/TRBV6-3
TGTGCCAGCAGGGTCGGGGCACATAGAGTACTGAACACTGAAGCTTTCTTT
CASRVGAHRVLNTEAFF
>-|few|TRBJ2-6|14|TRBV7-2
TGTGCCAGCAGCTTGATGGTTGGGGCCAACGTCCTGACTTTC
CASSLMVGANVLTF
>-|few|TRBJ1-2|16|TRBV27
TGTGCCAGCACCCCTCACTCCGGGGAGGCCCACTATGGCTACACCTTC
CASTPHSGEAHYGYTF
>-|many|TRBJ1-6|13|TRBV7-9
TGTGCCAGCAGCTTATTAGAGGATTCACCCCTCCACTTT
CASSLLEDSPLHF